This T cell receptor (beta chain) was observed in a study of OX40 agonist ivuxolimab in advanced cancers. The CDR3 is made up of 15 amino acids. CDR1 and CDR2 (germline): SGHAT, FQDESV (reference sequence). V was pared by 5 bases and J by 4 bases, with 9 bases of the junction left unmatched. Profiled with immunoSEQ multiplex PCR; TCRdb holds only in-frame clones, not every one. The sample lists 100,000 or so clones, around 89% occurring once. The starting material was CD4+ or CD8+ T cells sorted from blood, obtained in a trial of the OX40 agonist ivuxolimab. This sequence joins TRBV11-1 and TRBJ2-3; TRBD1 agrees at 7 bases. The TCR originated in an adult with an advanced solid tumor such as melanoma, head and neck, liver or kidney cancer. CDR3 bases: TGTGCCAGCAGCGACAAAGACCAGGGGGCAGATACGCAGTATTTT. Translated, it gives CASSDKDQGADTQYF.